Listed below are T cell receptor beta chains from one sample, sequenced in a study of cytomegalovirus exposure and HLA in healthy donors. Using immunoSEQ multiplex PCR, the repertoire was profiled, and TCRdb retains in-frame clones only, with some absent. The table has around 190,000 clones, 8.5% to 10% seen once. The sequenced material came from PBMCs. Every receptor here comes from a woman aged 30 to 39 in good health and CMV-seropositive. CDR3s include the opening cysteine and the closing phenylalanine or tryptophan. A D gene is named only where the DNA matches it firmly. Only part of the rows carry a size: once, few, many, or a class if the clone is expanded.

d_call j_call v_call clone_size cdr3_aa cdr3_nt
. TRBJ2-7 TRBV9 few CASSVGPQTYEQYF TGTGCCAGCAGCGTAGGGCCTCAAACCTACGAGCAGTACTTC
TRBD2 TRBJ2-1 TRBV2 few CASSRIVWGGEQFF TGTGCCAGCAGTAGAATAGTGTGGGGGGGTGAGCAGTTCTTC
TRBD1 TRBJ1-3 TRBV5-1 . CASSLVADRGTIYF TGCGCCAGCAGCTTGGTAGCGGACAGGGGCACCATATATTTT
. TRBJ2-7 TRBV5-1 few CASSLVAVGGYEQYF TGCGCCAGCAGCTTGGTGGCCGTCGGGGGCTACGAGCAGTACTTC
TRBD1 TRBJ2-6 TRBV13 few CASSDRAFSGANVLTF TGTGCCAGCTCCGACAGGGCCTTCTCTGGGGCCAACGTCCTGACTTTC
TRBD2 TRBJ2-1 TRBV6-5 . CASSPLAGGGNEQFF TGTGCCAGCAGTCCACTAGCGGGAGGGGGCAATGAGCAGTTCTTC
TRBD1 TRBJ1-2 TRBV2 few CASSSFRGVYGYTF TGTGCCAGCAGTTCTTTCAGGGGGGTCTATGGCTACACCTTC
TRBD2 TRBJ2-1 TRBV15 . CATSSSGRGSFGHNEQFF TGTGCCACCAGCAGTAGCGGGAGGGGGTCCTTCGGACACAATGAGCAGTTCTTC
TRBD2 TRBJ2-2 TRBV4-1 . CASSIRLAGLPGELFF TGCGCCAGCAGCATCCGACTAGCGGGACTGCCCGGGGAGCTGTTTTTT
TRBD1 TRBJ1-1 TRBV29-1 many CSVSGQLWLNTEAFF TGCAGCGTATCGGGACAGCTCTGGTTGAACACTGAAGCTTTCTTT
. TRBJ1-1 TRBV5-8 few CASSLTAMNTEAFF TGTGCCAGCAGCTTGACAGCCATGAACACTGAAGCTTTCTTT
. TRBJ2-1 TRBV25-1 . CASSELTDSYEQFF TGTGCCAGCAGTGAACTCACAGACAGCTATGAGCAGTTCTTC
TRBD1 TRBJ1-3 TRBV29-1 few CSVEEGAGGNTIYF TGCAGCGTTGAGGAGGGGGCAGGTGGAAACACCATATATTTT
TRBD1 TRBJ2-2 TRBV18 . CASSIGQGAITGELFF TGTGCCAGCTCCATCGGACAGGGGGCAATAACCGGGGAGCTGTTTTTT
. TRBJ1-2 TRBV5-4 . CASSPRGGDYGYTF TGTGCCAGCAGCCCCCGAGGGGGGGACTATGGCTACACCTTC
. TRBJ2-1 TRBV15 . CATSRDLQGTGYNEQFF TGTGCCACCAGCAGAGATTTACAGGGGACTGGCTACAATGAGCAGTTCTTC
TRBD2 TRBJ2-7 TRBV4-1 few CASSQVGGTSGRITEQYF TGCGCCAGCAGCCAAGTAGGTGGGACTAGCGGGAGGATCACCGAGCAGTACTTC
. TRBJ1-5 TRBV6-1 few CASSWRGSQPQHF TGTGCCAGCAGTTGGAGGGGTAGTCAACCCCAGCATTTT
. TRBJ1-4 TRBV6-4 few CASSDTIGLFF TGTGCCAGCAGTGACACCATCGGACTGTTTTTT
TRBD1 TRBJ1-5 TRBV19 few CASSTRLGTGGNSNQPQHF TGTGCCAGTAGTACCCGACTGGGGACAGGGGGCAATAGCAATCAGCCCCAGCATTTT
TRBD2 TRBJ2-3 TRBV5-1 . CASSLEVAGDTQYF TGCGCCAGCAGCTTGGAGGTAGCGGGGGATACGCAGTATTTT
. TRBJ2-5 TRBV5-4 . CASSLAKGGEGRGENQYF TGTGCCAGCAGCTTGGCCAAAGGGGGGGAGGGCCGGGGAGAGAACCAGTACTTC
. TRBJ1-1 TRBV6-6 . CASSYHGEDTEAFF TGTGCCAGCAGTTACCATGGGGAGGACACTGAAGCTTTCTTT
. TRBJ1-1 TRBV30 few CAFQSPLNTEAFF TGTGCCTTTCAAAGCCCCCTGAACACTGAAGCTTTCTTT
TRBD1 TRBJ1-1 TRBV9 . CASSVPGQGTSEAFF TGTGCCAGCAGCGTTCCGGGACAGGGGACCTCTGAAGCTTTCTTT
. TRBJ2-7 TRBV19 few CASSPRRLGGTYEQYF TGTGCCAGTAGTCCACGCCGGTTGGGAGGAACCTACGAGCAGTACTTC
TRBD1 TRBJ2-7 TRBV29-1 few CSVAGRTGDEQYF TGCAGCGTTGCCGGCCGGACAGGGGACGAGCAGTACTTC
TRBD1 TRBJ2-3 TRBV27 few CASSPGTGPDTQYF TGTGCCAGCTCGCCGGGGACAGGTCCAGATACGCAGTATTTT
. TRBJ1-5 TRBV10-2 . CASSADRFNQPQHF TGCGCCAGCAGTGCAGACAGGTTCAATCAGCCCCAGCATTTT
. TRBJ1-2 TRBV19 . CASSMWQNYGYTF TGTGCCAGTAGTATGTGGCAGAACTATGGCTACACCTTC
. TRBJ1-3 TRBV5-1 few CASSLGGSGNTIYF TGCGCCAGCAGCTTGGGCGGCTCTGGAAACACCATATATTTT
TRBD2 TRBJ2-7 TRBV5-6 few CASSLGLAVLHEQYF TGTGCCAGCAGCTTGGGACTAGCGGTACTCCACGAGCAGTACTTC
. TRBJ1-2 TRBV5-1 . CASSLWGDYGYTF TGCGCCAGCAGCTTGTGGGGGGACTATGGCTACACCTTC
. TRBJ2-2 TRBV18 . CASSPPMPGAGTGELFF TGTGCCAGCTCACCACCTATGCCAGGGGCTGGCACCGGGGAGCTGTTTTTT
. TRBJ2-3 TRBV19 . CASTSTDTQYF TGTGCCAGTACGAGCACAGATACGCAGTATTTT
. TRBJ2-3 TRBV20-1 few CSAGEKGTQYF TGCAGTGCCGGGGAAAAGGGTACGCAGTATTTT
. TRBJ1-1 TRBV5-6 . CASSSQYTEAFF TGTGCCAGCAGCTCCCAGTACACTGAAGCTTTCTTT
TRBD2 TRBJ2-1 TRBV6-1 . CASIPSGVYNEQFF TGTGCCAGCATACCGAGCGGGGTCTACAATGAGCAGTTCTTC
TRBD1 TRBJ1-4 TRBV5-1 . CASSLETGSEKLFF TGCGCCAGCAGCTTGGAGACAGGGAGTGAAAAACTGTTTTTT
TRBD1 TRBJ1-2 TRBV18 . CASSPGTGGNYGYTF TGTGCCAGCTCACCCGGGACAGGGGGCAACTATGGCTACACCTTC
. TRBJ2-7 TRBV4-1 few CASSQGLDPYEQYF TGCGCCAGCAGCCAAGGACTAGATCCCTACGAGCAGTACTTC
. TRBJ1-5 TRBV6-5 few CASSRTEFSNQPQHF TGTGCCAGCAGTCGGACAGAGTTTAGCAATCAGCCCCAGCATTTT
. TRBJ2-1 TRBV9 . CASSTVTYNEQFF TGTGCCAGCTCAACGGTCACCTACAATGAGCAGTTCTTC
. TRBJ2-7 TRBV19 few CASSIFNEQYF TGTGCCAGTAGTATATTTAACGAGCAGTACTTC
TRBD2 TRBJ2-1 TRBV5-6 . CASSSGLAGVYEQFF TGTGCCAGCAGTTCGGGACTAGCGGGAGTATATGAGCAGTTCTTC
TRBD1 TRBJ2-5 TRBV6-1 . CASSEDRATQYF TGTGCCAGCAGTGAGGACAGGGCGACCCAGTACTTC
. TRBJ2-7 TRBV5-1 few CASSLADRGYEQYF TGCGCCAGCAGCTTGGCGGACAGAGGATACGAGCAGTACTTC
TRBD1 TRBJ2-5 TRBV19 . CASSPPRQGIQETQYF TGTGCCAGTAGCCCTCCTCGACAGGGGATACAAGAGACCCAGTACTTC
. TRBJ1-2 TRBV7-9 . CASSLNRGAEGYTF TGTGCCAGCAGCTTAAATAGGGGCGCGGAGGGCTACACCTTC
TRBD1 TRBJ2-3 TRBV7-9 . CASSNRQGASTDTQYF TGTGCCAGCAGCAACCGACAGGGGGCGAGCACAGATACGCAGTATTTT
TRBD2 TRBJ2-7 TRBV28 few CASSPMREGRYEQYF TGTGCCAGCAGTCCCATGAGGGAGGGCCGGTACGAGCAGTACTTC
. TRBJ2-3 TRBV9 . CASSLDRPTDTQYF TGTGCCAGCAGCCTGGACAGACCCACAGATACGCAGTATTTT
TRBD1 TRBJ1-2 TRBV10-2 . CASSESRTGVNYGYTF TGCGCCAGCAGTGAGTCCCGGACAGGTGTGAACTATGGCTACACCTTC
. TRBJ1-4 TRBV5-8 . CASSLEGATQGEKLFF TGTGCCAGCAGCTTGGAAGGGGCCACGCAGGGGGAAAAACTGTTTTTT
. TRBJ2-7 TRBV6-6 . CASSYSAREYEQYF TGTGCCAGCAGTTACTCGGCGAGGGAATACGAGCAGTACTTC
TRBD1 TRBJ1-1 TRBV30 few CAWDADRGTEAFF TGTGCCTGGGATGCGGACAGGGGGACTGAAGCTTTCTTT
TRBD1 TRBJ2-7 TRBV7-8 few CASSVRDRTYEQYF TGTGCCAGCAGCGTCCGGGACAGGACTTACGAGCAGTACTTC
. TRBJ1-2 TRBV6-5 . CASTFGRGLYGYTF TGTGCCAGCACCTTTGGGAGAGGACTCTATGGCTACACCTTC
TRBD1 TRBJ1-5 TRBV4-1 few CASSRLGGTGGYQPQHF TGCGCCAGCAGCCGACTAGGTGGGACAGGGGGTTATCAGCCCCAGCATTTT